The T cell receptor (beta chain) described here comes from a study of T cell responses to AZD1222 COVID-19 vaccine. The protocol was immunoSEQ multiplex PCR, while the TCRdb copy is restricted to in-frame clones and leaves out a portion. Of 100,000 or so clones listed, roughly 90% were seen once; the top ten hold less than 3.5%. The length of the CDR3 is 14 residues. From germline, CDR1 is LGHNA and CDR2 YSLEER. Trimming removed 4 bases at V and 0 bases at J, with 9 bases between. The V call is TRBV4-3, the J call TRBJ2-5; D is unresolved. The origin of this receptor is an adult in good health. The source material was peripheral blood, sampled on day 0 of AZD1222 vaccination. CDR3 coding DNA: TGCGCCAGCAGCCCTACCTTGTACCAAGAGACCCAGTACTTC. This sequence encodes CASSPTLYQETQYF.